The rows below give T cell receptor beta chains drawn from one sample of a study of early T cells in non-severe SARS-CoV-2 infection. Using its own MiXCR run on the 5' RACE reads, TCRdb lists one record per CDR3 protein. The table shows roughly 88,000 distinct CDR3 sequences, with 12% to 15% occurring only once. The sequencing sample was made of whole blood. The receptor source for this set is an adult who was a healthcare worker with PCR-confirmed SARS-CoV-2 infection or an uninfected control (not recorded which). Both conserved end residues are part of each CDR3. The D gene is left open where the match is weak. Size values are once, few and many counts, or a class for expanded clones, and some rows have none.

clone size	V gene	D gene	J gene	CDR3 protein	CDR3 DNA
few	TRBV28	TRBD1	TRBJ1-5	CASSLWGDSVNQPQHF	TGTGCCAGCAGTTTATGGGGGGACAGCGTCAATCAGCCCCAGCATTTT
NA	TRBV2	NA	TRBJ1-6	CASSSGQYNSPLHF	TGTGCCAGCAGTTCCGGACAGTATAATTCACCCCTCCACTTT
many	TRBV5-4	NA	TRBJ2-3	CASSLDVMTQYF	TGTGCCAGCAGCTTGGACGTCATGACGCAGTATTTT
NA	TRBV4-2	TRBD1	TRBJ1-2	CASSQSDRAPTYGYTF	TGTGCCAGCAGCCAGTCGGACAGGGCCCCTACCTATGGCTACACCTTC
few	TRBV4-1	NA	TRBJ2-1	CASSQDMARGREQFF	TGCGCCAGCAGCCAAGATATGGCGAGGGGACGGGAGCAGTTCTTC
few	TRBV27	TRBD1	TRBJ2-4	CASSLSVQGVAKNIQYF	TGTGCCAGCAGTTTATCAGTACAGGGGGTAGCCAAAAACATTCAGTACTTC
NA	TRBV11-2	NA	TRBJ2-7	CASSLEQGTYEQYF	TGTGCCAGCAGCTTAGAGCAGGGGACCTACGAGCAGTACTTC
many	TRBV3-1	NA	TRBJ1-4	CASSQDLSMSEKLFF	TGTGCCAGCAGCCAAGATCTCAGCATGTCTGAAAAACTGTTTTTT
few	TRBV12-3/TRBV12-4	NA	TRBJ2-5	CASSRTSQETQYF	TGTGCCAGCAGTAGGACTTCGCAAGAGACCCAGTACTTC
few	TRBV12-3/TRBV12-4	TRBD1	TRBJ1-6	CASSFTGGIGSPLHF	TGTGCCAGCAGTTTCACAGGGGGGATCGGTTCACCCCTCCACTTT
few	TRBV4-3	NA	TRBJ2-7	CASSQESPYEQYF	TGCGCCAGCAGCCAAGAGTCCCCCTACGAGCAGTACTTC
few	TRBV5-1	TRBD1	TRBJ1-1	CASSLQYPRSDRSIRNRRAFF	TGCGCCAGCAGCTTGCAGTACCCACGATCGGACAGGTCCATAAGGAACCGAAGAGCTTTCTTT
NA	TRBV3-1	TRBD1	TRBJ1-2	CASRFTGQGPYGYTF	TGTGCCAGCAGGTTCACGGGACAGGGGCCCTATGGCTACACCTTC
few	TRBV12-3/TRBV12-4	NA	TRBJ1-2	CASSLGAGREDGYTF	TGTGCCAGCAGTTTGGGGGCAGGCAGGGAGGACGGCTACACCTTC
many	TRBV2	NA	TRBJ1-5	CASSEAEGHQPQHF	TGTGCCAGCAGTGAGGCGGAGGGCCATCAGCCCCAGCATTTT
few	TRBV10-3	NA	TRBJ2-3	CAISDRGTRDGNTQYF	TGTGCCATCAGTGACCGAGGGACCCGGGACGGAAATACGCAGTATTTT
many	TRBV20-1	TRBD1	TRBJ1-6	CSALTGDVSPLHF	TGCAGTGCTCTCACAGGGGACGTTTCACCCCTCCACTTT
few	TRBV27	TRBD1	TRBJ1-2	CASSLQGAPGYGYTF	TGTGCCAGCAGTTTACAGGGGGCGCCCGGCTATGGCTACACCTTC
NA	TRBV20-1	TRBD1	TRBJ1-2	CSPKQGNYGYTF	TGCAGTCCAAAACAGGGGAACTATGGCTACACCTTC
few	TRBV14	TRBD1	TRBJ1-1	CASSPITQGVGTEAFF	TGTGCCAGCAGCCCGATCACCCAGGGGGTAGGGACTGAAGCTTTCTTT
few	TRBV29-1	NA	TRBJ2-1	CSAVRQDSYNEQFF	TGCAGCGCCGTAAGACAGGACTCCTACAATGAGCAGTTCTTC
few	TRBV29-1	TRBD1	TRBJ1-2	CSVIPGQGADRYGYTF	TGCAGCGTCATACCGGGACAGGGAGCGGATCGGTATGGCTACACCTTC
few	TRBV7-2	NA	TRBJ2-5	CASAGMGMETQYF	TGTGCCAGCGCCGGGATGGGGATGGAGACCCAGTACTTC
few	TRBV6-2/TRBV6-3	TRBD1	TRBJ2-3	CASSSGTGAPHQQYF	TGTGCCAGCAGTTCCGGGACAGGGGCGCCTCATCAGCAGTATTTT
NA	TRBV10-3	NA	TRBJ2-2	CAINPTGLTGELFF	TGTGCCATCAACCCCACAGGACTGACCGGGGAGCTGTTTTTT
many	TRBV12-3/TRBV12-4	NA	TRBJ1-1	CASSFSQGGDTEAFF	TGTGCCAGCAGTTTTTCCCAGGGCGGGGACACTGAAGCTTTCTTT
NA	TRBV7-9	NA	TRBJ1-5	CASSLGRTRRHYSNQPQHF	TGTGCCAGCAGCTTAGGGAGGACACGGAGGCACTATAGCAATCAGCCCCAGCATTTT